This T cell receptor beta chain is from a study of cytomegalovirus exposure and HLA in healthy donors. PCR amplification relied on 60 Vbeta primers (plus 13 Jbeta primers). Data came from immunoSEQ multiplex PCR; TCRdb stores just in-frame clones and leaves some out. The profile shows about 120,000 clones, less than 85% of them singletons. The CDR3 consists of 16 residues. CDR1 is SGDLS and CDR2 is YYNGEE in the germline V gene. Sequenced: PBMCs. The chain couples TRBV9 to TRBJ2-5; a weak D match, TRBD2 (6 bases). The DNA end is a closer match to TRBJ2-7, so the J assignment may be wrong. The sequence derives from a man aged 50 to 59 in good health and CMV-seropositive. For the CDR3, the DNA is TGTGCCAGCAGCGTAGACGGGGACGGGACTTTATACGAGCAGTACTTC. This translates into CASSVDGDGTLYEQYF.